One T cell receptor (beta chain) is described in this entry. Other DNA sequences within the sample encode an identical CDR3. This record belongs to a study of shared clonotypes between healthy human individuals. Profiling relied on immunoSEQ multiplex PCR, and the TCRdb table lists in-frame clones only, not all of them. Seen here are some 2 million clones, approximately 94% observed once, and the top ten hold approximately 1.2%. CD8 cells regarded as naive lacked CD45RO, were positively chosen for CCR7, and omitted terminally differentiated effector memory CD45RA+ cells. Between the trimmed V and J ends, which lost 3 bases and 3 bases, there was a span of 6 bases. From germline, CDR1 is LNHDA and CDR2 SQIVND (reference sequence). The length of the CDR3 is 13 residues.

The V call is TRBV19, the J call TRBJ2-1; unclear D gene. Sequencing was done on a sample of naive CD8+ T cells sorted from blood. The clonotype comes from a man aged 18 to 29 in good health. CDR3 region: CASSIKGYNEQFF. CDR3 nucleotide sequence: TGTGCCAGTAGTATCAAGGGCTACAATGAGCAGTTCTTC.